This T cell receptor (beta chain) was retrieved from a study of CD4+ T cells in melanoma. Regarding the study as a whole: CD8+ T cell, macrophage and B cell function reportedly correlated with neoantigen-specific CD4+ T cells. Neoantigen-specific CD4+ T cells in melanoma reportedly had diverse differentiation states.

Concerning this clone: Antigen specificity is unknown.

Libraries were prepared by immunoSEQ multiplex PCR; TCRdb keeps only in-frame clonotypes and omits some of them. The data show roughly 150,000 clones, about 90% seen once. This TCR came from a human donor with melanoma.

CDR3 in amino acids: CASSFYPSGNTIYF. The CDR3 region has the DNA TGTGCCAGCAGCTTCTACCCCTCCGGAAACACCATATATTTT. This chain joins TRBV5-6 and TRBJ1-3, with D unresolved. Germline loops: CDR1 SGHDT, CDR2 YYEEEE. V lost 2 bases to trimming and J lost 4 bases, with 10 bases between them. The CDR3 sequence is 14 residues long.